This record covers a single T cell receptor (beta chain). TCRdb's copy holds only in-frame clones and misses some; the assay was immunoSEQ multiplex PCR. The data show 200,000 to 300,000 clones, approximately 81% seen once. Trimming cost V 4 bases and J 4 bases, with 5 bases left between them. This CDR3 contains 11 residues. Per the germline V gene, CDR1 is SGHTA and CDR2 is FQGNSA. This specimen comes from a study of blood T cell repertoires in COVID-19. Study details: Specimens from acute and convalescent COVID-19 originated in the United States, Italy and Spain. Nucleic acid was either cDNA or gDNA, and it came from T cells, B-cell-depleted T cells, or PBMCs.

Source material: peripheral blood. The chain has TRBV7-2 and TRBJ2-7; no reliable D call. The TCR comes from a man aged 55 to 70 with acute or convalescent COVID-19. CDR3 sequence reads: CASSSQYEQYF. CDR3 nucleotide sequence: TGTGCCAGCAGCTCACAGTACGAGCAGTACTTC.